This T cell receptor beta chain was retrieved from a study of spatial heterogeneity in lung cancer. Overall study: Detected sequences consistently included more beta-chain ones than alpha-chain ones. As counted in raw reads, each unique TCR and UMI combination appeared more than ten times on average. Findings of the study overall: Ubiquitous expanded tumor TCRs were observed in blood more at resection than follow-up.

This clonotype was seen a few times. Its antigen is currently unknown. As to time point: sample taken at primary tumor resection. The sequenced material consisted of unsorted whole RNA from tumor, nontumor lung or frozen PBMC. The library protocol tagged each TCR cDNA with a unique molecular identifier. TCRdb used MiXCR to reprocess the 5' RACE reads, holding one entry per CDR3 protein. The table records approximately 92,000 distinct CDR3 sequences, approximately 12% of them present only once. V dropped 6 bases and J dropped 4; count of bases not matched to a gene: 5. Germline V gives CDR1 MNHNY, CDR2 SVGAGI (reference sequence). This CDR3 is 14 amino acids long.

This sample comprised PBMCs, obtained at surgery. The clonotype comes from a male donor with early-stage non-small cell lung cancer. The chain recombines TRBV6-6 with TRBJ2-1, with 8 nucleotides matching TRBD1. CDR3 DNA: TGTGCCAGCAGGCAGGGGGCAGGGTACAATGAGCAGTTCTTC. This gives the protein CASRQGAGYNEQFF.